The 32 T cell receptor beta chains presented below share a single source sample, sequenced in a study of T cell repertoires in cytomegalovirus infection. The antigens of these receptors remain unknown. MiXCR was run by TCRdb on the reads, yielding one entry per CDR3 protein. Of over 100,000 distinct CDR3 sequences listed, 10% are singletons. Input material: PBMCs, sequenced either directly or after in vitro stimulation (not recorded which). The receptors shown here come from a human donor in good health (CMV status not recorded). Some clones in this sample may be carry-over from other donors' samples.

At least ten counts were recorded for this clonotype. This chain connects TRBV7-9 to TRBJ2-2, with D perhaps TRBD1 or TRBD2 (5 bases each). Trimming took 5 bases from V and 6 from J, leaving 13 bases between them. The CDR3 spans 14 residues. Germline V gives CDR1 SEHNR, CDR2 FQNEAQ (reference sequence). CDR3 sequence: CASSTHGAAGELFF. The CDR3, as DNA: TGTGCCAGCAGCACCCACGGGGCTGCCGGGGAGCTGTTTTTT.

The chain links TRBV11-2 to TRBJ2-3, with TRBD2 matching 8 bases. The CDR3 consists of 15 residues. J gave up 1 base and V 5 bases, and 5 bases lay outside the gene matches. Germline-derived CDR1 and CDR2 are SGHAT and FQNNGV. The CDR3 bases are TGTGCCAGCAGCACCGTAGCGGGGCGCACAGATACGCAGTATTTT. Protein: CASSTVAGRTDTQYF.

This clonotype was seen at least ten times. The chain is built from TRBV7-2 and TRBJ1-1; weak D call: TRBD1 (5 bases). The CDR3 contains 13 residues. CDR1 and CDR2 (germline): SGHTA, FQGNSA. Trimming stripped 5 bases from V and 2 bases from J, with 9 bases between. CDR3 bases: TGTGCCAGCAGCAAAGACAGTAACACTGAAGCTTTCTTT. Encoded protein: CASSKDSNTEAFF.

In this sample, this clonotype turned up a few times. The rearrangement uses TRBV5-1 and TRBJ2-2; 8 bases match TRBD2. Germline CDR1 reads SGHRS; CDR2 reads YFSETQ. The V and J ends lost 0 bases and 7 bases, in that order; junction bases with no gene match: 8. The CDR3 is 16 amino acids. The CDR3: CASSLELAVAIGELFF. CDR3 in DNA: TGCGCCAGCAGCTTGGAACTAGCGGTTGCCATCGGGGAGCTGTTTTTT.

This clonotype occurred a few times. V usage is TRBV7-9 and J usage is TRBJ2-4; D tentatively fits TRBD1 or TRBD2 (5 bases each). Trimming removed 4 bases at V and 0 bases at J, with 13 bases between. Germline V gene lookup returns CDR1 SEHNR and CDR2 FQNEAQ (reference sequence). The CDR3 runs to 16 residues. CDR3 nucleotide sequence: TGTGCCAGCAGCTCCGGGACGCAGCTAGCCAAAAACATTCAGTACTTC. This sequence encodes CASSSGTQLAKNIQYF. Variable domain in full (rest from reference TRBV7-9 and TRBJ2-4): DTGVSQNPRHKITKRGQNVTFRCDPISEHNRLYWYRQTLGQGPEFLTYFQNEAQLEKSRLLSDRFSAERPKGSFSTLEIQRTEQGDSAMYLCASSSGTQLAKNIQYFGAGTRLSVL.

In this sample, this clonotype turned up many times. This sequence joins TRBV6-6 and TRBJ1-5; 7 bases line up with TRBD1. The trim removed 5 bases at V and 0 bases at J, leaving 7 bases unmatched. CDR1 and CDR2 from the germline V gene are MNHNY and SVGAGI (reference sequence). The CDR3 contains 16 residues. The CDR3 DNA reads as TGTGCCAGCAGTCTCCCTCAGGGGGATAGCAATCAGCCCCAGCATTTT. The encoded protein is CASSLPQGDSNQPQHF.

At least ten counts were recorded for this clonotype. The rearrangement joins TRBV6-5 to TRBJ2-7; D is possibly TRBD2 (6 bases). CDR1 and CDR2 (germline): MNHEY, SVGAGI. The CDR3 is 15 amino acids. Trimming pared 6 bases from V and 2 bases from J, leaving 17 bases between. The CDR3 protein is CASSPLARATYEQYF. CDR3 DNA: TGTGCCAGCAGCCCTCTAGCGCGAGCTACCTACGAGCAGTACTTC.

The rearrangement links TRBV10-3 to TRBJ2-5, with 10 bases matching TRBD1. Trimming cost V 7 bases and J 5 bases; bases outside gene matches: 7. Germline CDR1 and CDR2: ENHRY and SYGVKD. This CDR3 has 14 residues. The CDR3 region is CAITETGGRETQYF. CDR3 in DNA: TGTGCCATCACCGAGACAGGGGGCAGGGAGACCCAGTACTTC.

Worth noting for this clonotype: The missing conserved phenylalanine or tryptophan at the end of this CDR3 makes a read error likely. Because the CDR3's place on the DNA is in doubt, the DNA is left out and the CDR3 is given as listed by TCRdb. The rearrangement uses TRBV2 and TRBJ2-2. Germline CDR1 SNHLY, CDR2 FYNNEI. The CDR3 is made up of 16 amino acids, end residues included. This chain's CDR3 is CASSEATSKVTGELVC.

This rearrangement joins TRBV11-2 to TRBJ1-4, with a tentative D call TRBD1 (5 bases). Germline V gives CDR1 SGHAT, CDR2 FQNNGV. This CDR3 comprises 15 residues. V was pared by 2 bases and J by 7 bases, with 14 bases between. The CDR3 DNA reads as TGTGCCAGCAGCTTAACGCCAGGGAGGGCTGAAAAACTGTTTTTT. The encoded protein is CASSLTPGRAEKLFF. The full variable domain, its missing parts supplied by reference TRBV11-2 and TRBJ1-4, is EAGVAQSPRYKIIEKRQSVAFWCNPISGHATLYWYQQILGQGPKLLIQFQNNGVVDDSQLPKDRFSAERLKGVDSTLKIQPAKLEDSAVYLCASSLTPGRAEKLFFGSGTQLSVL.

This clonotype was recorded many times. The genes are TRBV28 and TRBJ2-3, with 7 positions matching TRBD1. The germline CDR1 and CDR2 sequences are MDHEN and SYDVKM. This CDR3 spans 15 amino acids. V shed 6 bases, J shed 1 base, and the junction held 7 bases outside the gene matches. The CDR3 reads CASRPPTGGTDTQYF. For the CDR3, the DNA is TGTGCCAGCAGGCCCCCTACAGGGGGCACAGATACGCAGTATTTT.

This clonotype was counted at least ten times. J is TRBJ2-2 and V is TRBV7-2, with 9 bases fitting TRBD2. CDR3 length: 19 amino acids. V dropped 1 base and J dropped 4; count of bases not matched to a gene: 13. CDR1 is SGHTA and CDR2 is FQGNSA in the germline V gene. DNA for the CDR3: TGTGCCAGCAGCTTAGTAGTCCCCGGACTAGCGCTACGCACCGGGGAGCTGTTTTTT. Residues: CASSLVVPGLALRTGELFF.

V usage is TRBV6-1 and J usage is TRBJ2-7; a weak D match, TRBD2 (5 bases). CDR1 MNHNS and CDR2 SASEGT come from the germline V gene. Trimming pared 7 bases from V and 4 bases from J, leaving 14 bases between. This CDR3 contains 13 residues. This CDR3 is CASTPGFLYEQYF. CDR3 in DNA: TGTGCCAGCACTCCGGGGTTCCTATACGAGCAGTACTTC.

This clonotype occurred many times. The chain is built from TRBV7-8 and TRBJ2-3; unclear D gene. The CDR3 consists of 14 residues. The V end was cut by 5 bases, the J end by 0 bases, with 9 bases between. The germline gives CDR1 SGHVS, CDR2 FQNEAQ. The CDR3 loop is CASSPPRSTDTQYF. The CDR3 nucleotides are TGTGCCAGCAGCCCCCCCCGAAGCACAGATACGCAGTATTTT.

This clonotype was observed at least ten times. This rearrangement joins TRBV7-2 to TRBJ1-2, with TRBD1 identical over 7 bases. The length of the CDR3 is 16 residues. The junction had 13 bases not matched to a gene; V was cut back by 5 bases and J by 4 bases. Germline V gene lookup returns CDR1 SGHTA and CDR2 FQGNSA. This CDR3 reads CASSRSPLTGTYGYTF. CDR3 sequence (DNA): TGTGCCAGCAGCCGTAGCCCCCTGACAGGGACCTATGGCTACACCTTC. Full variable domain (missing parts from reference TRBV7-2 and TRBJ1-2): GAGVSQSPSNKVTEKGKDVELRCDPISGHTALYWYRQSLGQGLEFLIYFQGNSAPDKSGLPSDRFSAERTGGSVSTLTIQRTQQEDSAVYLCASSRSPLTGTYGYTFGSGTRLTVV.

This clonotype has a count of ten or more. The CDR3 loop reads CASSLAAGSRVHEQFF. The CDR3 DNA reads as TGTGCCAGCAGCTTAGCTGCGGGGTCCCGAGTCCATGAGCAGTTCTTC. V usage is TRBV7-2 and J usage is TRBJ2-1; D is perhaps TRBD2 (6 bases). The CDR3 extends over 16 amino acids. With 0 bases removed from V and 8 bases from J, the gap between germline ends came to 17 bases. CDR1 SGHTA and CDR2 FQGNSA come from the germline V gene.

This clonotype was recorded at least ten times. Its ends do not fully match the called genes, so a read error is possible. The chain has TRBV7-7 and TRBJ1-1; no clear D gene. Germline V lookup: CDR1 SSHAT, CDR2 FNYEAQ (reference sequence). CDR3 length: 13 residues. In DNA form, the CDR3 reads TGTGCTAGCAGCCCTTCCGATTGGGCTGAAGCTTTCTTT. This encodes CASSPSDWAEAFF.

This clonotype was counted at least ten times. The rearrangement uses TRBV6-5 and TRBJ1-1; D is uncertain. The CDR3 runs 14 residues. Trimming cost V 0 bases and J 0 bases, with 5 bases left between them. The germline gives CDR1 MNHEY, CDR2 SVGAGI. In DNA, the CDR3 is TGTGCCAGCAGTTACTCTCAGTTGAACACTGAAGCTTTCTTT. Protein sequence: CASSYSQLNTEAFF.

This clonotype was seen ten or more times. The rearrangement joins TRBV7-9 to TRBJ1-4; TRBD1 matches 9 bases. Trimming took 3 bases from V and 8 from J; bases not matched to a gene: 10. The CDR3 runs to 16 residues. Germline CDR1 SEHNR, CDR2 FQNEAQ (reference sequence). The CDR3 reads CASSLVTGGQFEKLFF. The CDR3 bases are TGTGCCAGCAGCTTGGTGACAGGGGGGCAATTCGAAAAACTGTTTTTT.

This clonotype was found many times. CDR3 protein: CASSMTGAGELFF. The CDR3 bases are TGTGCCAGCAGCATGACAGGGGCCGGGGAGCTGTTTTTT. The rearrangement joins TRBV7-2 to TRBJ2-2; 8 nucleotides match TRBD1. Trimming removed 5 bases from V and 6 bases from J; junction bases left unmatched: 2. The length of the CDR3 is 13 residues. Germline V gene sequence: CDR1 SGHTA, CDR2 FQGNSA. Drawing the rest from reference TRBV7-2 and TRBJ2-2, the complete variable domain is GAGVSQSPSNKVTEKGKDVELRCDPISGHTALYWYRQSLGQGLEFLIYFQGNSAPDKSGLPSDRFSAERTGGSVSTLTIQRTQQEDSAVYLCASSMTGAGELFFGEGSRLTVL.

In DNA form, the CDR3 reads TGTGCCAGCAGTCGGGGACGGGTATACGAGCAGTACGTC. As protein: CASSRGRVYEQYV. The V gene is TRBV12-3 or TRBV12-4, the J gene TRBJ2-7; D might be TRBD1 or TRBD2, each matching 5 bases. The CDR3 extends over 13 amino acids. Trimming cost V 5 bases and J 4 bases, with 12 bases left between them.

The V call is TRBV7-2, the J call TRBJ2-1; D remains unclear. Germline loops: CDR1 SGHTA, CDR2 FQGNSA. Trimming took 3 bases from V and 7 from J, leaving 13 bases between them. CDR3 length: 14 amino acids. This CDR3 reads CASSFGGRPNEQFF. The CDR3 DNA is TGTGCCAGCAGCTTCGGCGGACGGCCAAATGAGCAGTTCTTC.

This clonotype was counted a few times. The rearrangement uses TRBV27 and TRBJ1-1; a weak D match, TRBD1 (6 bases). The V end lost 4 bases, the J end lost 1 base, and 10 bases lay between the germline ends. The CDR3 spans 14 residues. Germline loops: CDR1 MNHEY, CDR2 SMNVEV (reference sequence). In DNA, the CDR3 is TGTGCCAGCAGTTCCGGGACAAAGAACACTGAAGCTTTCTTT. Its translation: CASSSGTKNTEAFF.

This clonotype was picked up a small number of times. V usage is TRBV7-9 and J usage is TRBJ1-2; TRBD1 agrees at 8 bases. V trimming: 3 bases; J trimming: 8 bases; junction bases outside the gene matches: 8. This CDR3 spans 14 amino acids. CDR1 and CDR2 (germline): SEHNR, FQNEAQ (reference sequence). CDR3 in amino acids: CASSFRDRPDGYTF. CDR3 sequence (DNA): TGTGCCAGCAGCTTCCGGGACAGGCCTGACGGCTACACCTTC.

In this sample, this clonotype turned up a few times. The CDR3 nucleotides read TGCAGTGCTAGAGACCCGGGACTAGCGGGAGGTGTGGAGACCCAGTACTTC. Translated: CSARDPGLAGGVETQYF. The chain couples TRBV20-1 to TRBJ2-5, with 15 bases that match TRBD2. Germline V gene data show CDR1 as DFQATT and CDR2 as SNEGSKA (reference sequence). V lost 0 bases to trimming and J lost 5 bases; unmatched junction nucleotides: 7. The CDR3 covers 17 residues.

This clonotype showed up many times. The rearrangement links TRBV7-2 to TRBJ2-7, with TRBD2 matching 10 bases. Losses at the gene ends were 5 bases for V and 3 bases for J; bases not matched to a gene: 10. Germline lookup yields CDR1 SGHTA and CDR2 FQGNSA. The CDR3 consists of 16 residues. DNA for the CDR3: TGTGCCAGCAGCGGTTTCGCCGGGACTAGCGTCTACGAGCAGTACTTC. It specifies CASSGFAGTSVYEQYF.

This clonotype occurred many times. This chain connects TRBV7-2 to TRBJ2-5; D uncertain. The CDR3 length is 15 residues. With 3 bases removed from V and 5 bases from J, the gap between germline ends came to 16 bases. Germline V gene data show CDR1 as SGHTA and CDR2 as FQGNSA. CDR3 in DNA: TGTGCCAGCAGCTTGTCTAGTGGAGCGTGGGAGACCCAGTACTTC. Residues: CASSLSSGAWETQYF.

This clonotype was detected many times. J is TRBJ1-6 and V is TRBV7-2; D ambiguous. The CDR3 runs to 13 residues. The V gene lost 2 bases and the J gene lost 10 bases, with 9 bases spanning the gap. The V gene's germline CDR1 is SGHTA and CDR2 FQGNSA. This CDR3 is CASSLFDRSPLHF. For the CDR3, the DNA is TGTGCCAGCAGCTTATTCGATCGGTCACCCCTCCACTTT.

This clonotype was observed at least ten times. The gene calls are TRBV5-1 and TRBJ2-1; 7 positions match TRBD1. V was pared by 3 bases and J by 7 bases, with 4 bases of the junction left unmatched. This CDR3 has 13 amino acids. CDR1 and CDR2 from the germline V gene are SGHRS and YFSETQ. The CDR3 DNA reads TGCGCCAGCAGCTCAAGACAGGGAAATGAGCAGTTCTTC. Translated: CASSSRQGNEQFF.

This clonotype has just a few counts. The rearrangement links TRBV25-1 to TRBJ1-2; D gene ambiguous. V gave up 0 bases and J gave up 2 bases, with 13 bases separating them. The CDR3 runs 16 residues. In germline, CDR1 is MGHDK, CDR2 SYGVNS. The DNA of the CDR3 is TGTGCCAGCAGTGAATATGGCGGGGATCGGAACTATGGCTACACCTTC. Encoded protein: CASSEYGGDRNYGYTF.

The rearrangement links TRBV27 to TRBJ2-5, with unresolved D. V lost 2 bases, J lost 4 bases, and 8 bases lay in between. Germline CDR1 reads MNHEY; CDR2 reads SMNVEV (reference sequence). CDR3 length: 13 residues. CDR3 in amino acids: CASSLARRETQYF. The DNA of the CDR3 is TGTGCCAGCAGTTTAGCTAGGAGAGAGACCCAGTACTTC.

V gene TRBV6-2 or TRBV6-3 combines with J gene TRBJ1-2; D might be TRBD1 (5 bases). CDR3 length: 14 amino acids. CDR1 is MNHEY and CDR2 is SVGEGT in the germline V gene. Trimming took off 8 bases at V and 5 bases at J, with 18 bases between the two ends. CDR3 amino acids: CASRLTGTPYGYTF. CDR3 nucleotides: TGTGCCAGCCGATTAACCGGGACTCCTTATGGCTACACCTTC.